What follows are 28 T cell receptor beta chains derived from one specimen sequenced in a study of cytomegalovirus exposure and HLA in healthy donors. Researchers ran the PCR with 60 Vbeta and 13 Jbeta primers. The table came from immunoSEQ multiplex PCR; TCRdb's copy has only in-frame clones and leaves some out. The data hold some 85,000 clones, with approximately 77% observed a single time. The sequenced sample was PBMCs. The source is a man aged 25-45 years in good health and CMV-seronegative.

The chain carries TRBV29-1 and TRBJ1-2, with a weak D call TRBD1 (6 bases). Looked up from germline, CDR1 is SQVTM and CDR2 is ANQGSEA. V was trimmed by 6 bases and J by 0 bases, leaving 11 bases between them. The CDR3 is 13 residues long. The CDR3 coding sequence is TGCAGCGTCGCAGACAGGTCTAACTATGGCTACACCTTC. Residues: CSVADRSNYGYTF.

V is TRBV5-1 and J is TRBJ2-7, with a weak D call TRBD2 (6 bases). V was trimmed by 3 bases and J by 2 bases, leaving 12 bases between them. There are 14 residues in the CDR3. CDR1 is SGHRS, CDR2 YFSETQ, per germline. The CDR3 DNA follows: TGCGCCAGCAGCTCCCGACTAGGCCCCTACGAGCAGTACTTC. Its translation: CASSSRLGPYEQYF.

The rearrangement uses TRBV10-2 and TRBJ1-2; TRBD1 aligns across 8 bases. From germline, CDR1 is WSHSY and CDR2 SAAADI. CDR3 length: 13 residues. Unmatched junction bases numbered 7, after V lost 6 bases and J lost 7 bases. CDR3 in amino acids: CASSADRGGGYTF. CDR3 in DNA: TGCGCCAGCAGCGCAGACAGGGGTGGTGGCTACACCTTC.

The genes are TRBV28 and TRBJ2-5; 13 bases line up with TRBD2. Judging by the DNA end, TRBJ2-7 fits better; the J call may be wrong. The CDR3 runs to 18 residues. Germline CDR1 is MDHEN and CDR2 is SYDVKM. The CDR3 reads CASSLPGLAGPHSYEQYF. CDR3 coding DNA: TGTGCCAGCAGTTTGCCGGGACTAGCGGGACCTCACTCCTACGAGCAGTACTTC.

The J gene is TRBJ1-5, the V gene TRBV18; no clear D. The ends were cut back, 3 bases at V and 5 bases at J, with 8 bases in the middle. CDR3 length equals 13 residues. Germline values: CDR1 KGHSH, CDR2 LQKENI. The CDR3 sequence: CASSPQEDQPQHF. In nucleotides, the CDR3 is TGTGCCAGCTCACCGCAGGAGGATCAGCCCCAGCATTTT.

This chain joins TRBV7-8 and TRBJ1-2; D call uncertain. Per germline, CDR1 SGHVS and CDR2 FQNEAQ. V was clipped by 5 bases and J by 4 bases, with 14 bases between them. The CDR3 is made up of 14 amino acids. The DNA for the CDR3 is TGTGCCAGCAGCCCCGGGGTTTCCCCCTATGGCTACACCTTC. Translated, it gives CASSPGVSPYGYTF.

V gene TRBV28 combines with J gene TRBJ1-1, with 7 bases that match TRBD1. V dropped 6 bases and J dropped 6; count of bases not matched to a gene: 13. The CDR3 has 15 amino acids. Per germline, CDR1 MDHEN and CDR2 SYDVKM. CDR3 loop: CASSPGGLGGSEAFF. The DNA of the CDR3 is TGTGCCAGCAGCCCTGGTGGGTTAGGGGGCTCTGAAGCTTTCTTT. The entire variable domain, with the rest obtained from reference TRBV28 and TRBJ1-1, is as follows: DVKVTQSSRYLVKRTGEKVFLECVQDMDHENMFWYRQDPGLGLRLIYFSYDVKMKEKGDIPEGYSVSREKKERFSLILESASTNQTSMYLCASSPGGLGGSEAFFGQGTRLTVV.

The chain links TRBV7-2 to TRBJ2-5; possible D gene TRBD1, 5 bases. The J call may be in error: the DNA end matches TRBJ2-7 better. Germline CDR1 SGHTA, CDR2 FQGNSA. This CDR3 spans 14 amino acids. The CDR3 sequence is CASSLADSSYEQYF. In DNA form, the CDR3 reads TGTGCCAGCAGCTTAGCCGACAGCTCCTACGAGCAGTACTTC.

V gene TRBV9 combines with J gene TRBJ1-2, with 7 positions matching TRBD1. Trimming at V came to 7 bases and at J to 3 bases, leaving 12 bases not matched to a gene. In germline, CDR1 is SGDLS, CDR2 YYNGEE. The CDR3 spans 15 residues. The CDR3 DNA reads as TGTGCCAGCGCTGGGGTGGCAGGGGGAGACTATGGCTACACCTTC. It encodes CASAGVAGGDYGYTF.

The chain employs TRBV7-2 and TRBJ2-2; D remains ambiguous. Looked up from germline, CDR1 is SGHTA and CDR2 is FQGNSA. V was shortened by 1 base and J by 0 bases, with 9 bases between the two germline ends. The CDR3 runs 16 residues. The chain's CDR3 is CASSLVAGPNTGELFF. The CDR3 DNA sequence: TGTGCCAGCAGCTTAGTTGCAGGCCCGAACACCGGGGAGCTGTTTTTT.

The gene calls are TRBV28 and TRBJ1-2, with 9 positions matching TRBD1. Germline assignment: CDR1 MDHEN and CDR2 SYDVKM. The CDR3 has 15 residues. Unmatched junction bases numbered 7, after V lost 2 bases and J lost 6 bases. The CDR3 reads CASSLPGQGGNGYTF. The CDR3 bases are TGTGCCAGCAGTTTACCGGGACAGGGCGGAAATGGCTACACCTTC.

The chain joins TRBV14 to TRBJ2-3, with D possibly being TRBD2 (6 bases). V dropped 4 bases and J dropped 2 bases, with 16 bases sitting between them. The CDR3 consists of 16 residues. Germline V gene lookup returns CDR1 SGHDN and CDR2 FVKESK. The CDR3 DNA sequence: TGTGCCAGCAGCCGAAAAAGGGAGCGGGTCACAGATACGCAGTATTTT. This translates into CASSRKRERVTDTQYF.

This chain links TRBV18 with TRBJ1-1; D remains unclear. The V and J ends lost 2 bases and 1 base respectively, with 17 bases between them. Per germline, CDR1 KGHSH and CDR2 LQKENI. The CDR3 totals 17 residues. The DNA of the CDR3 is TGTGCCAGCTCACCAGGAGTAATGAGGTCGGGGAACACTGAAGCTTTCTTT. Amino acid sequence: CASSPGVMRSGNTEAFF.

The V gene is TRBV15, the J gene TRBJ2-3, with D perhaps matching TRBD2 (6 bases). CDR1 is LNHNV and CDR2 is YYDKDF in the germline V gene (reference sequence). V was shortened by 1 base and J by 2 bases, with 10 bases between the two germline ends. This CDR3 has 15 amino acids. DNA for the CDR3: TGTGCCACCAGCAGAGTTCCGGGGGACACAGATACGCAGTATTTT. This sequence encodes CATSRVPGDTDTQYF.

The chain employs TRBV27 and TRBJ2-5, with D possibly matching TRBD1 (6 bases). CDR1 is MNHEY, CDR2 SMNVEV, per germline (reference sequence). The V gene lost 4 bases and the J gene lost 4 bases, with 16 bases spanning the gap. This CDR3 has 15 amino acids. This CDR3 reads CASSSPGRGGETQYF. CDR3 nucleotide sequence: TGTGCCAGCAGTTCCCCCGGCAGGGGCGGAGAGACCCAGTACTTC.

This clone was observed once. The genes are TRBV5-8 and TRBJ1-5; the D gene is possibly TRBD1 (6 bases). Trimming cost V 6 bases and J 0 bases, with 22 bases left between them. Germline assignment: CDR1 SGHTS and CDR2 YDEGEE. This CDR3 is built from 18 residues. CDR3 residues: CASTPSGAWGNSNQPQHF. The CDR3 DNA follows: TGTGCCAGCACCCCATCAGGGGCCTGGGGAAATAGCAATCAGCCCCAGCATTTT. Complete variable domain (other parts from reference TRBV5-8 and TRBJ1-5): EAGVTQSPTHLIKTRGQQATLRCSPISGHTSVYWYQQALGLGLQFLLWYDEGEERNRGNFPPRFSGRQFPNYSSELNVNALELEDSALYLCASTPSGAWGNSNQPQHFGDGTRLSIL.

The V and J genes are TRBV28 and TRBJ2-1; D unclear. Per germline, CDR1 MDHEN and CDR2 SYDVKM. This CDR3 region has 13 residues. The V and J ends lost 10 bases and 10 bases respectively, with 20 bases between them. The CDR3 loop reads CATRHASLIEQFF. The CDR3 DNA is TGTGCCACCAGACACGCATCCCTGATAGAGCAGTTCTTC.

There are a few counts of this clone. The chain combines TRBV6-6 with TRBJ2-5; tentatively, D is TRBD1 (6 bases). CDR1 is MNHNY and CDR2 is SVGAGI in the germline V gene (reference sequence). Between the trimmed V and J ends, which lost 2 bases and 2 bases, there was a span of 6 bases. This CDR3 comprises 13 residues. The CDR3 here is CASSYRGQETQYF. The CDR3 DNA sequence: TGTGCCAGCAGTTACAGGGGGCAAGAGACCCAGTACTTC.

V gene TRBV27 combines with J gene TRBJ2-7, with D possibly TRBD1 on 6 matching bases. The CDR3 is 15 residues long. V was shortened by 2 bases and J by 1 base, with 12 bases between the two germline ends. The germline CDR1 and CDR2 sequences are MNHEY and SMNVEV (reference sequence). The CDR3 reads CASSLRQGLSYEQYF. The CDR3 nucleotides are TGTGCCAGCAGTTTAAGGCAGGGGCTATCCTACGAGCAGTACTTC.

The chain links TRBV11-3 to TRBJ2-3; 9 bases are shared with TRBD2. The CDR3 is 17 residues long. Germline trimming cut 8 bases from V and 3 bases from J; bases unmatched to any gene: 15. Germline V gives CDR1 SGHNT, CDR2 YENEEA. In DNA form, the CDR3 reads TGTGCCAGCCAACAGCTTCTCCTAGCGGGATCTACAGATACGCAGTATTTT. Its translation: CASQQLLLAGSTDTQYF.

This rearrangement joins TRBV19 to TRBJ1-4; D unresolved. The germline CDR1 and CDR2 sequences are LNHDA and SQIVND (reference sequence). V dropped 7 bases and J dropped 7 bases, with 22 bases sitting between them. There are 16 residues in the CDR3. CDR3 region: CASTPGNRGFGEKLFF. The CDR3 bases are TGTGCCAGTACCCCTGGGAACCGGGGATTTGGTGAAAAACTGTTTTTT.

V and J are TRBV28 and TRBJ2-7, with 9 bases lining up with TRBD2. Germline assignment: CDR1 MDHEN and CDR2 SYDVKM. V shed 4 bases and J 5 bases; nucleotides not matched to a gene: 9. The CDR3 sequence is 15 residues long. Here the CDR3 reads CASSSTSGYGHEQYF. CDR3 DNA sequence: TGTGCCAGCAGTTCGACTAGCGGCTATGGCCACGAGCAGTACTTC.

This chain joins TRBV7-2 and TRBJ1-2; no firm D call. Germline CDR1 and CDR2: SGHTA and FQGNSA. The CDR3 is 13 residues long. V was shortened by 5 bases and J by 4 bases, with 11 bases between the two germline ends. The CDR3 loop is CASSPTGVYGYTF. CDR3 DNA sequence: TGTGCCAGCAGCCCCACCGGGGTCTATGGCTACACCTTC. Looking up the rest from reference TRBV7-2 and TRBJ1-2 gives the full variable domain: GAGVSQSPSNKVTEKGKDVELRCDPISGHTALYWYRQSLGQGLEFLIYFQGNSAPDKSGLPSDRFSAERTGGSVSTLTIQRTQQEDSAVYLCASSPTGVYGYTFGSGTRLTVV.

Note on this clone: A junction end diverges from the germline sequence, so it may reflect a read error. V and J are TRBV7-9 and TRBJ1-1; a weak D match, TRBD1 (6 bases). CDR3 size: 16 residues. Germline V lookup: CDR1 SEHNR, CDR2 FQNEAQ (reference sequence). The DNA for the CDR3 is TGTTCCAGCGGCGCACAGGGACCTTCGGCGAGTACTGAAGCTTTCTTT. Protein sequence: CSSGAQGPSASTEAFF.

The rearrangement uses TRBV10-2 and TRBJ2-1; 9 nucleotides match TRBD1. The CDR3 loop spans 16 amino acids. The V segment lost 6 bases and the J segment 3 bases; nucleotides outside the gene matches: 9. CDR1 is WSHSY, CDR2 SAAADI, per germline. CDR3 in amino acids: CASRAMTGGDYNEQFF. The CDR3 nucleotides are TGCGCCAGCAGGGCCATGACAGGGGGGGACTACAATGAGCAGTTCTTC.

This sequence joins TRBV10-1 and TRBJ2-1, with 11 bases fitting TRBD2. This CDR3 contains 18 residues. Trimming at V came to 8 bases and at J to 0 bases, leaving 12 bases not matched to a gene. From germline, CDR1 is WNHNN and CDR2 SYGVQD (reference sequence). Here the CDR3 DNA reads TGCGCCAGCTCTTCACCTAGCGGGAGGAGTGGCTCCTACAATGAGCAGTTCTTC. It codes for CASSSPSGRSGSYNEQFF.

This sequence joins TRBV29-1 and TRBJ2-7; the match to TRBD1 covers 7 bases. Germline loops: CDR1 SQVTM, CDR2 ANQGSEA. V lost 7 bases and J lost 1; bases outside the gene matches: 4. This CDR3 is 12 amino acids long. CDR3 nucleotides: TGCAGCGCCACAGGGGAGTCCTACGAGCAGTACTTC. This encodes CSATGESYEQYF.

CDR3 sequence: CASSLFSEGSYNEQFF. CDR3 bases: TGTGCCAGCAGCTTATTCTCGGAGGGCTCCTACAATGAGCAGTTCTTC. This chain uses TRBV7-2 with TRBJ2-1; D may be TRBD2 (6 bases). CDR1 is SGHTA, CDR2 FQGNSA, per germline. Trimming removed 2 bases at V and 0 bases at J, with 11 bases between. The CDR3 is 16 amino acids.